This TCR beta chain was profiled in a study of T-cell memory formation after mild COVID-19. Study-wide findings and caveats: Those CD4+ clones that contracted were mainly in CM and EM (CD8+ ones in EMRA). A subset of responding clones appeared in pre-infection memory, suggesting cross-reactive memory joined.

Comment on this clonotype: The antigen remains undetermined.

This CDR3 has 16 amino acids. Germline CDR1 and CDR2: LNHNV and YYDKDF (reference sequence). V lost 0 bases to trimming and J lost 7 bases, with 13 bases between them. Amplification by 5'RACE using constant-segment primers produced TCR alpha and TCR beta cDNA libraries that carried sample barcodes and UMIs. TCRdb re-analysed the 5' RACE reads in MiXCR, keeping a single row per CDR3 protein. The sample consists of 270,000 or so distinct CDR3 sequences, about 20% of them appearing once. This chain joins TRBV15 and TRBJ1-6, with D uncertain. The receptor was isolated from a man between 18 and 29 years old who had mild COVID-19 (a few samples of this study predate the infection). Cell type and time point are not known. Specimen: PBMCs or a T cell subset sorted from them (not recorded which). The CDR3 sequence is CATSRDGPLANSPLHF. CDR3 DNA sequence: TGTGCCACCAGCAGAGATGGGCCCCTGGCAAATTCACCCCTCCACTTT.